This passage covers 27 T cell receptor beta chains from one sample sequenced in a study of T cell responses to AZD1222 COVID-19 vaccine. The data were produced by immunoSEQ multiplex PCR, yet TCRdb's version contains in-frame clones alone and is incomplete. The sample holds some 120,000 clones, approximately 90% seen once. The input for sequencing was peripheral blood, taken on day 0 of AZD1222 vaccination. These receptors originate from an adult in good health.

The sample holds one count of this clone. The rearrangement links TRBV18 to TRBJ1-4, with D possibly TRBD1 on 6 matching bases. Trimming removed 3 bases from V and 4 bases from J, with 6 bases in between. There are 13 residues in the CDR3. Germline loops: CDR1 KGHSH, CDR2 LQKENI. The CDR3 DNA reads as TGTGCCAGCTCACCGGACAGTAATGAAAAACTGTTTTTT. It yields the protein CASSPDSNEKLFF.

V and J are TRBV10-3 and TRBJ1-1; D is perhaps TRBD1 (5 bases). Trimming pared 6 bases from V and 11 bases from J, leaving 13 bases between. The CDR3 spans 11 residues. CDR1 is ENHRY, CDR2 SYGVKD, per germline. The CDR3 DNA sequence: TGTGCCATCAGGGGGCTTGAGGGGGCTTTCTTT. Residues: CAIRGLEGAFF.

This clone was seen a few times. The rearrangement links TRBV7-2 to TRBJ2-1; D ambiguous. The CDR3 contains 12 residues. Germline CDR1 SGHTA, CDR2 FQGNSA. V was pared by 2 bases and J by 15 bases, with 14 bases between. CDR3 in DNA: TGTGCCAGCAGCTTACCTTCCTCATTGGGGTTCTTC. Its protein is CASSLPSSLGFF.

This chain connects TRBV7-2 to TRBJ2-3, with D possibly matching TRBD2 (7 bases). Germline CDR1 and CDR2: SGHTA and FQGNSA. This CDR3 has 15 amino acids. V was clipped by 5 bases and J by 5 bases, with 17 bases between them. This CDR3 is CASSPRGAGRDTQYF. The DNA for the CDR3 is TGTGCCAGCAGCCCCCGGGGGGCCGGCAGAGATACGCAGTATTTT.

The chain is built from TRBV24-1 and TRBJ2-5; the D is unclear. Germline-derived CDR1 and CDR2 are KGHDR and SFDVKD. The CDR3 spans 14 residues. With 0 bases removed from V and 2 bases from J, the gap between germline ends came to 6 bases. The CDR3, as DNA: TGTGCCACCAGTGATTTGAGTCCACAAGAGACCCAGTACTTC. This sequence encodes CATSDLSPQETQYF.

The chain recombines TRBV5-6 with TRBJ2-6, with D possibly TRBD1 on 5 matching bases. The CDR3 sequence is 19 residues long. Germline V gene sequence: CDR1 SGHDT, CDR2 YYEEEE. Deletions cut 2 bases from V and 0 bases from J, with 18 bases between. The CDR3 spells CASSFLAAGWGSGANVLTF. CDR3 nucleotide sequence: TGTGCCAGCAGCTTTCTGGCTGCAGGGTGGGGCTCTGGGGCCAACGTCCTGACTTTC.

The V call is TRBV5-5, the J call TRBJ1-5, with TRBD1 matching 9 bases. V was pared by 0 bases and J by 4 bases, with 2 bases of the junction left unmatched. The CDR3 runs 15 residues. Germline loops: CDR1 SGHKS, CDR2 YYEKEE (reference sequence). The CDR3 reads CASSLVQGANQPQHF. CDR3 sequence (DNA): TGTGCCAGCAGCTTGGTACAGGGGGCGAATCAGCCCCAGCATTTT. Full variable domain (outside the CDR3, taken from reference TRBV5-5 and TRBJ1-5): DAGVTQSPTHLIKTRGQQVTLRCSPISGHKSVSWYQQVLGQGPQFIFQYYEKEERGRGNFPDRFSARQFPNYSSELNVNALLLGDSALYLCASSLVQGANQPQHFGDGTRLSIL.

The CDR3, as DNA: TGCGCCAGCAGCCCCGGGACTAGCATTTATGAGCAGTTCTTC. It translates to CASSPGTSIYEQFF. The rearrangement joins TRBV5-1 to TRBJ2-1; TRBD2 aligns across 9 bases. The CDR3 is 14 amino acids. The trim removed 4 bases at V and 8 bases at J, leaving 7 bases unmatched. Germline V gene sequence: CDR1 SGHRS, CDR2 YFSETQ.

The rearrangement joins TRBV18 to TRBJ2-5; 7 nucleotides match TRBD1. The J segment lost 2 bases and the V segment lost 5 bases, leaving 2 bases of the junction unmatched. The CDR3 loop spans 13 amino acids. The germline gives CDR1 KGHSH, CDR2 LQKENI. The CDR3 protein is CASSGTVQETQYF. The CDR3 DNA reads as TGTGCCAGCTCAGGGACAGTTCAAGAGACCCAGTACTTC.

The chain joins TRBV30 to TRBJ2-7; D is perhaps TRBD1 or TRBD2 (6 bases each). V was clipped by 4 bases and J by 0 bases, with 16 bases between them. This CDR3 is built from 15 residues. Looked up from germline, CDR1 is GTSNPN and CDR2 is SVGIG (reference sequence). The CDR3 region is CAWTRGGISSYEQYF. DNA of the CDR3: TGTGCCTGGACTCGAGGGGGGATCAGCTCCTACGAGCAGTACTTC. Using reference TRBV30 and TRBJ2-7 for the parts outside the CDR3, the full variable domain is SQTIHQWPATLVQPVGSPLSLECTVEGTSNPNLYWYRQAAGRGLQLLFYSVGIGQISSEVPQNLSASRPQDRQFILSSKKLLLSDSGFYLCAWTRGGISSYEQYFGPGTRLTVT.

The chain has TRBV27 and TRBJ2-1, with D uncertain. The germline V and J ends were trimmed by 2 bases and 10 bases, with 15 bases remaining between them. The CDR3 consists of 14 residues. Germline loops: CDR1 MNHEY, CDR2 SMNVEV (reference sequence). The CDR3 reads CASSLDHRLSEQFF. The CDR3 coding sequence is TGTGCCAGCAGTTTAGACCACCGCCTCAGCGAGCAGTTCTTC.

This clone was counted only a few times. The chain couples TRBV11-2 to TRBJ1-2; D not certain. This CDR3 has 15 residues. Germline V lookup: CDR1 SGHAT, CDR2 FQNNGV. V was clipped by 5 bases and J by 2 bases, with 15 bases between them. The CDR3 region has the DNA TGTGCCAGCAGCCACGTGAGGAATCGCAACTATGGCTACACCTTC. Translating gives CASSHVRNRNYGYTF.

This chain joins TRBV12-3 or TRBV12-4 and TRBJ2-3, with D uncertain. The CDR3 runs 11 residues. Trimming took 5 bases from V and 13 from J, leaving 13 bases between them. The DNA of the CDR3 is TGTGCCAGCAGTCGGAGTCTCTCGAAGTATTTT. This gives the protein CASSRSLSKYF.

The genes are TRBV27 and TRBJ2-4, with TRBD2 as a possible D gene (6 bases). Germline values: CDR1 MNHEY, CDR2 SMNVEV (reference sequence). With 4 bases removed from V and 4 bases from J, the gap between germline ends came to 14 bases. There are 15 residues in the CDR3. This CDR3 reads CASSSPSVSKNIQYF. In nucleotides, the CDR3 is TGTGCCAGCAGTTCCCCTAGCGTTTCGAAAAACATTCAGTACTTC.

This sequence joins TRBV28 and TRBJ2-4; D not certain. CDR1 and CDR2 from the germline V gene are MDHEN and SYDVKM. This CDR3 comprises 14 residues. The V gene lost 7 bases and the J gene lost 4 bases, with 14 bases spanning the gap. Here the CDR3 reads CASTAWQEKNIQYF. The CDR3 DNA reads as TGTGCCAGCACCGCCTGGCAGGAAAAAAACATTCAGTACTTC. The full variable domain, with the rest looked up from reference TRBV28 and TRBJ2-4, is DVKVTQSSRYLVKRTGEKVFLECVQDMDHENMFWYRQDPGLGLRLIYFSYDVKMKEKGDIPEGYSVSREKKERFSLILESASTNQTSMYLCASTAWQEKNIQYFGAGTRLSVL.

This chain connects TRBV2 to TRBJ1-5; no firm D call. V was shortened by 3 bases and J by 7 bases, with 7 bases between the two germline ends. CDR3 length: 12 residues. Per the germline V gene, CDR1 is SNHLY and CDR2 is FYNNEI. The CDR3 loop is CASSEPYQPQHF. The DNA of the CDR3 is TGTGCCAGCAGTGAGCCGTACCAGCCCCAGCATTTT. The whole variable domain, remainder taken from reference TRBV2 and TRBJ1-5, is EPEVTQTPSHQVTQMGQEVILRCVPISNHLYFYWYRQILGQKVEFLVSFYNNEISEKSEIFDDQFSVERPDGSNFTLKIRSTKLEDSAMYFCASSEPYQPQHFGDGTRLSIL.

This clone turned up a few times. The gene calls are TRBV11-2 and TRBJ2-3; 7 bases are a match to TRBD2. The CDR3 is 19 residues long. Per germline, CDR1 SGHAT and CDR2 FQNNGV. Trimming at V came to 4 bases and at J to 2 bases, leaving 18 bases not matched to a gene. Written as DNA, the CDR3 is TGTGCCAGCAGCTCCCGGGCAACCCCCCTAGCGGTCCTCACAGATACGCAGTATTTT. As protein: CASSSRATPLAVLTDTQYF.

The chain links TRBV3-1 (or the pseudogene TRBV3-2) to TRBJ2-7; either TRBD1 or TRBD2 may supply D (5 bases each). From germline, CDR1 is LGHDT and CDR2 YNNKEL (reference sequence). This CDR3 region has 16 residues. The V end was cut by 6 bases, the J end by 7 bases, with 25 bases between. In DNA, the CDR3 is TGTGCCAGCAGTCCCCCCGTCGCGAGCGGCGAGGGGGAGCAGTACTTC. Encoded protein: CASSPPVASGEGEQYF.

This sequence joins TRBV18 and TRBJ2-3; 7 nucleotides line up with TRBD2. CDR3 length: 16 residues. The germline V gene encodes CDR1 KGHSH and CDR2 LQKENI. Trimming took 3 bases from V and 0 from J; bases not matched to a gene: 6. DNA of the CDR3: TGTGCCAGCTCACCCCAGGGAGGGCCTAGCACAGATACGCAGTATTTT. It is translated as CASSPQGGPSTDTQYF.

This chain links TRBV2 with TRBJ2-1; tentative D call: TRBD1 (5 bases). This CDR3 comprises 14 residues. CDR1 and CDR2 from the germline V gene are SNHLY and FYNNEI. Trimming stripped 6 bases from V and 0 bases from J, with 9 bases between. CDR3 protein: CASRTASSYNEQFF. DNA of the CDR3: TGTGCCAGCAGGACAGCAAGCTCCTACAATGAGCAGTTCTTC.

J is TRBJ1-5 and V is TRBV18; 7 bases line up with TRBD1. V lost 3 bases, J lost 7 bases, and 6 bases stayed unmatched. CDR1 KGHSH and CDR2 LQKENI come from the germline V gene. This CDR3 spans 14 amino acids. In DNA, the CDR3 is TGTGCCAGCTCACCGACGGGGGACAGCCAGCCCCAGCATTTT. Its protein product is CASSPTGDSQPQHF.

The CDR3 nucleotides read TGTGCCAGTAGTATCCGGGGGGTGAACACTGAAGCTTTCTTT. Translated: CASSIRGVNTEAFF. This sequence joins TRBV19 and TRBJ1-1; D may be TRBD1 (5 bases). The CDR3 consists of 14 residues. Germline V gives CDR1 LNHDA, CDR2 SQIVND (reference sequence). V was trimmed by 3 bases and J by 0 bases, leaving 8 bases between them. Using reference TRBV19 and TRBJ1-1 for the parts outside the CDR3, the full variable domain is DGGITQSPKYLFRKEGQNVTLSCEQNLNHDAMYWYRQDPGQGLRLIYYSQIVNDFQKGDIAEGYSVSREKKESFPLTVTSAQKNPTAFYLCASSIRGVNTEAFFGQGTRLTVV.

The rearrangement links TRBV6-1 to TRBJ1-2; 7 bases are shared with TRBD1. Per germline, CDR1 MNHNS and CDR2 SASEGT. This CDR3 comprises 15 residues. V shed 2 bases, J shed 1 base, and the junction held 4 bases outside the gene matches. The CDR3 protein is CASSELSGGNYGYTF. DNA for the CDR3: TGTGCCAGCAGTGAACTTTCAGGGGGTAACTATGGCTACACCTTC.

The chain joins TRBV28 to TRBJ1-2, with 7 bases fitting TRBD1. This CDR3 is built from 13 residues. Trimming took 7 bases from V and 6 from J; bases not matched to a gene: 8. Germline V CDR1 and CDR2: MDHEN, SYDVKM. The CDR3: CASTSAQGDGYTF. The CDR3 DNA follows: TGTGCCAGCACCTCCGCCCAGGGGGATGGCTACACCTTC.

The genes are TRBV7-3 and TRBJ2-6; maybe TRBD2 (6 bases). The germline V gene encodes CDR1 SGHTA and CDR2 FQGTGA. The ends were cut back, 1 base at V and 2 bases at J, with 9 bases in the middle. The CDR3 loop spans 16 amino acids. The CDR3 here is CASSLKGGAGANVLTF. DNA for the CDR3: TGTGCCAGCAGCTTAAAAGGAGGGGCTGGGGCCAACGTCCTGACTTTC. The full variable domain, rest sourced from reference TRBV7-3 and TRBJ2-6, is GAGVSQTPSNKVTEKGKYVELRCDPISGHTALYWYRQSLGQGPEFLIYFQGTGAADDSGLPNDRFFAVRPEGSVSTLKIQRTERGDSAVYLCASSLKGGAGANVLTFGAGSRLTVL.

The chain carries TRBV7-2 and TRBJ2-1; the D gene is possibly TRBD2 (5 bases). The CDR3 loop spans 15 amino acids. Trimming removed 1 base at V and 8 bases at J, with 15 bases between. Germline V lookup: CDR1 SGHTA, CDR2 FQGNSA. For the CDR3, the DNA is TGTGCCAGCAGCTTAGGCGGGCGGTCAGCGGATGAGCAGTTCTTC. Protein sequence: CASSLGGRSADEQFF.

CDR3 sequence reads: CASSPMAGLGSPLHF. CDR3 bases: TGTGCCAGCAGCCCCATGGCAGGGCTAGGATCACCCCTCCACTTT. The chain links TRBV9 to TRBJ1-6; TRBD1 might be the D (5 bases). This CDR3 comprises 15 residues. Per the germline V gene, CDR1 is SGDLS and CDR2 is YYNGEE. V was cut by 4 bases and J by 10 bases, with 18 bases left in between.